This TCR beta chain stems from a study of T cell changes during pregnancy in multiple sclerosis. In its sample, this clone was seen once. The germline gives CDR1 LGHNA, CDR2 YNFKEQ. V lost 0 bases, J lost 0 bases, and 6 bases lay in between. The CDR3 is made up of 15 amino acids. Here immunoSEQ multiplex PCR was the method, and the copy in TCRdb shows in-frame clones only, minus some. The sample carries tens of thousands of clones, 88% recorded once. The chain links TRBV4-2 to TRBJ2-1; maybe TRBD2 (5 bases). The sample in question was peripheral blood, obtained in the first trimester of pregnancy. This receptor was obtained from a female donor with multiple sclerosis, enrolled in a pregnancy study. The CDR3 bases are TGTGCCAGCAGCCAAGACCGGGACTCCTACAATGAGCAGTTCTTC. As protein: CASSQDRDSYNEQFF.